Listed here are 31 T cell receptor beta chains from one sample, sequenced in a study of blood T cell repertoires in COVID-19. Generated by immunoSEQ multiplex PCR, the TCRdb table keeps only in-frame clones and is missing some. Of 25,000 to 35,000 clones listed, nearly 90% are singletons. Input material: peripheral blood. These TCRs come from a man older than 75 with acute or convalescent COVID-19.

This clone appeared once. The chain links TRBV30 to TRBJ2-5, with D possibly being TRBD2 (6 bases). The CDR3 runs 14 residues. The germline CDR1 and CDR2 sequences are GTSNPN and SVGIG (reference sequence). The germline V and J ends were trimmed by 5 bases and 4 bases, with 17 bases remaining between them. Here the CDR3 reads CAWDPGRRGETQYF. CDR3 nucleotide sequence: TGTGCCTGGGACCCGGGACGGAGGGGAGAGACCCAGTACTTC.

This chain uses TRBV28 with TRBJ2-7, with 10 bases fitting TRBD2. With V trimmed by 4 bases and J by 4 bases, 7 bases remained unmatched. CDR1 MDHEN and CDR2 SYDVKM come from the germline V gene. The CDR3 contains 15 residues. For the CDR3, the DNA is TGTGCCAGCAGTTCAGTATCTAGCGGGAGTTACGAGCAGTACTTC. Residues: CASSSVSSGSYEQYF.

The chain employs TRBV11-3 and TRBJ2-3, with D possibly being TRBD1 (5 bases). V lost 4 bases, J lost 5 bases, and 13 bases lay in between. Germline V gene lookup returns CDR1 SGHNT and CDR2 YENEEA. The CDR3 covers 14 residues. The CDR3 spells CASSSNQGGDTQYF. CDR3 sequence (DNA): TGTGCCAGCAGCTCGAACCAGGGTGGAGATACGCAGTATTTT.

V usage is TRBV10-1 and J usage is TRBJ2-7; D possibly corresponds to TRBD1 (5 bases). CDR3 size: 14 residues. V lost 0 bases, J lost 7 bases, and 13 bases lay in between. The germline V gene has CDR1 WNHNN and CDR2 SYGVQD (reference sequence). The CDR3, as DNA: TGCGCCAGCAGTGAGTCGGGGCAGTTGGAAGAGCAGTACTTC. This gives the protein CASSESGQLEEQYF.

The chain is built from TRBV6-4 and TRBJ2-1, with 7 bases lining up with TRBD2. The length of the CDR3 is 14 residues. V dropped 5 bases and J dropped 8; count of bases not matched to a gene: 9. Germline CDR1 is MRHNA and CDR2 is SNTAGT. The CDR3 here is CASSREVGRDEQFF. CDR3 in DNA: TGTGCCAGCAGTCGGGAGGTGGGTAGAGATGAGCAGTTCTTC.

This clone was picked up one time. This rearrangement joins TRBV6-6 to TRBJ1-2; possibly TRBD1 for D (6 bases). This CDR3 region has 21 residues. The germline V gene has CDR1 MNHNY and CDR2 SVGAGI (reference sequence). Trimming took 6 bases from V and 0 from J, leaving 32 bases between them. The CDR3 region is CASSRDTGMKLPIEANYGYTF. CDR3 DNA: TGTGCCAGCAGCAGGGATACAGGGATGAAGCTGCCAATTGAAGCTAACTATGGCTACACCTTC.

The CDR3 nucleotides are TGTGCCAGCAGCCGACTAGCTTATGAGCAGTTCTTC. Translated, it gives CASSRLAYEQFF. J is TRBJ2-1 and V is TRBV7-2, with TRBD2 matching over 7 bases. Germline loops: CDR1 SGHTA, CDR2 FQGNSA. V lost 5 bases and J lost 8; bases outside the gene matches: 3. The CDR3 is 12 residues long.

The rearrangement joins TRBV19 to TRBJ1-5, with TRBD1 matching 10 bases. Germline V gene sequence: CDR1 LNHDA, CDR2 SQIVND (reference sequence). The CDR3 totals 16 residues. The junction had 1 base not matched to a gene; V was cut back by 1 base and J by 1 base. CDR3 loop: CASSIGGQGSNQPQHF. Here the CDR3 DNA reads TGTGCCAGTAGTATAGGGGGACAGGGGAGCAATCAGCCCCAGCATTTT.

CDR3 sequence (DNA): TGCGCCAGCAGCTTGGTCAGAGCTAGCGGGAGTGGCTACGAGCAGTACTTC. Protein sequence: CASSLVRASGSGYEQYF. V is TRBV5-1 and J is TRBJ2-7; 10 bases are shared with TRBD2. The CDR3 runs 17 residues. Germline trimming cut 0 bases from V and 3 bases from J; bases unmatched to any gene: 9. Germline V CDR1 and CDR2: SGHRS, YFSETQ.

For the CDR3, the DNA is TGTGCCAGCAGCCAAGATCTAGGAGGGCTTGATTCACCCCTCCACTTT. Protein sequence: CASSQDLGGLDSPLHF. The chain is built from TRBV14 and TRBJ1-6; D unresolved. The ends were cut back, 0 bases at V and 8 bases at J, with 14 bases in the middle. Germline CDR1 reads SGHDN; CDR2 reads FVKESK. The CDR3 sequence is 16 residues long.

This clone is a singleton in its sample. The CDR3 protein is CASSQGTGVGELFF. For the CDR3, the DNA is TGTGCCAGCAGCCAAGGGACAGGGGTCGGGGAGCTGTTTTTT. The gene calls are TRBV3-1 (or the pseudogene TRBV3-2) and TRBJ2-2; the match to TRBD1 covers 9 bases. This CDR3 is built from 14 residues. Germline V gene data show CDR1 as LGHDT and CDR2 as YNNKEL (reference sequence). After removal of 1 base from V and 7 bases from J, the junction contained 1 base not matched to a gene.

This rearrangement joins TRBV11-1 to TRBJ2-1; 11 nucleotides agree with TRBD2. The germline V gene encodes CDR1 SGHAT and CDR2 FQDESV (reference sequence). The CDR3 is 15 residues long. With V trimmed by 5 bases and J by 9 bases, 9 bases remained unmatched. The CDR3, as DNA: TGTGCCAGCAGCCCACCCACTAGCGGGAGTGGTGAGCAGTTCTTC. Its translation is CASSPPTSGSGEQFF. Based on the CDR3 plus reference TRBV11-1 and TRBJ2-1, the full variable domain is EAEVAQSPRYKITEKSQAVAFWCDPISGHATLYWYRQILGQGPELLVQFQDESVVDDSQLPKDRFSAERLKGVDSTLKIQPAELGDSAMYLCASSPPTSGSGEQFFGPGTRLTVL.

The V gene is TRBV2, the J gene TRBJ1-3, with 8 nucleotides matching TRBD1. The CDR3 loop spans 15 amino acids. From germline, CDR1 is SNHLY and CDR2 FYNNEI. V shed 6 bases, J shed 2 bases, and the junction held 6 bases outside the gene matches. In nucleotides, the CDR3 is TGTGCCAGCAGCCAAGACAGGGGAGCTGGAAACACCATATATTTT. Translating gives CASSQDRGAGNTIYF.

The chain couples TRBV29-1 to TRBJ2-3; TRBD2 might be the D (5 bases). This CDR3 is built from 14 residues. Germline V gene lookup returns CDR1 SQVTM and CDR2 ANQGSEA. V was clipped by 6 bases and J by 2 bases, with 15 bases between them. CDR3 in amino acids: CSVGESGFTDTQYF. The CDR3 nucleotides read TGCAGCGTGGGAGAAAGCGGATTCACAGATACGCAGTATTTT.

This CDR3 is CASSESSGSRGYTF. CDR3 in DNA: TGCGCCAGCAGTGAGTCCTCAGGGTCAAGAGGCTACACCTTC. The rearrangement links TRBV10-1 to TRBJ1-2, with a possible D match to TRBD1 (5 bases). The CDR3 length is 14 residues. V shed 0 bases and J shed 8 bases, with 13 bases lying between them. Germline assignment: CDR1 WNHNN and CDR2 SYGVQD (reference sequence).

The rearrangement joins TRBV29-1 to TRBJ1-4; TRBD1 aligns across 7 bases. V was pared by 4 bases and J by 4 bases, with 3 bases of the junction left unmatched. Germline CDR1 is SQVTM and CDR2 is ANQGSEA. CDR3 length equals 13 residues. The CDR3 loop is CSVAGQYNEKLFF. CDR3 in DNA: TGCAGCGTTGCGGGACAGTATAATGAAAAACTGTTTTTT.

The CDR3: CASSKIRTLLSPQHF. Written as DNA, the CDR3 is TGTGCCAGCAGCAAGATAAGGACACTACTTTCGCCCCAGCATTTT. V gene TRBV7-2 combines with J gene TRBJ1-5; D perhaps matches TRBD1 (5 bases). Germline assignment: CDR1 SGHTA and CDR2 FQGNSA. V dropped 5 bases and J dropped 9 bases, with 20 bases sitting between them. There are 15 residues in the CDR3.

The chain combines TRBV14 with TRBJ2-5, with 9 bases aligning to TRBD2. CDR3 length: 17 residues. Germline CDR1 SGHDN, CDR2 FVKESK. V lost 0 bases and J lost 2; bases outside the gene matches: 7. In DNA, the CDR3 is TGTGCCAGCAGCCAAGATACGATAGCGGGAGAACAAGAGACCCAGTACTTC. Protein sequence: CASSQDTIAGEQETQYF.

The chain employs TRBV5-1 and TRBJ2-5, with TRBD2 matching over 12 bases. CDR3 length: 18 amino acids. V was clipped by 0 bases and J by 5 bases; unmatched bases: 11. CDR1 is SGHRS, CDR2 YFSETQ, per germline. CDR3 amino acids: CASSLVRLAGAVSETQYF. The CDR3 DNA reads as TGCGCCAGCAGCTTGGTAAGACTAGCGGGAGCGGTGAGTGAGACCCAGTACTTC.

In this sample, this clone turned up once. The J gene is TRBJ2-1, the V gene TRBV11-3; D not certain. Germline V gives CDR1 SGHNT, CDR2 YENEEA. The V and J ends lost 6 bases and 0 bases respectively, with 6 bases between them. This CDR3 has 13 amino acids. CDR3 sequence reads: CASSRDSYNEQFF. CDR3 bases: TGTGCCAGCAGTCGAGACTCCTACAATGAGCAGTTCTTC.

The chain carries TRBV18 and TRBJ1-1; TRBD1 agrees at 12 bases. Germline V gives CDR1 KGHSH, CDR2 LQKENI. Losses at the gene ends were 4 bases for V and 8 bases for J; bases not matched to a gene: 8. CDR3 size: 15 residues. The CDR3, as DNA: TGTGCCAGCTCACTTGAGGGACAGGGGGCCTTGGAAGCTTTCTTT. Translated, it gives CASSLEGQGALEAFF.

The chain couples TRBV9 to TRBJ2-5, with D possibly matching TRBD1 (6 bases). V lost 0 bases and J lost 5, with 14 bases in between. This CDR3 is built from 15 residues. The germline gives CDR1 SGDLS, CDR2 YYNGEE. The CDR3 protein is CASSVGGPEGETQYF. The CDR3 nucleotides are TGTGCCAGCAGCGTAGGGGGGCCCGAAGGCGAGACCCAGTACTTC.

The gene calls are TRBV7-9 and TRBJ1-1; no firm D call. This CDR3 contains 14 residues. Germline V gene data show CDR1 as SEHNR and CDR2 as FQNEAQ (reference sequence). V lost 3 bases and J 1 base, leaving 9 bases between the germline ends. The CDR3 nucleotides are TGTGCCAGCAGCTTTGGTCGGGAGAACACTGAAGCTTTCTTT. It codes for CASSFGRENTEAFF. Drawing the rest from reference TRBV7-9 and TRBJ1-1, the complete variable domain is DTGVSQNPRHKITKRGQNVTFRCDPISEHNRLYWYRQTLGQGPEFLTYFQNEAQLEKSRLLSDRFSAERPKGSFSTLEIQRTEQGDSAMYLCASSFGRENTEAFFGQGTRLTVV.

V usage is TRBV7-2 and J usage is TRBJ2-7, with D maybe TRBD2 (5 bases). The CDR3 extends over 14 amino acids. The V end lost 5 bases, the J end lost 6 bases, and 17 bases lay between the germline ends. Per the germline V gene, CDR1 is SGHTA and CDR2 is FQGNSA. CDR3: CASSHALRGSEQYF. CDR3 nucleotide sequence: TGTGCCAGCAGCCATGCCCTTCGGGGATCCGAGCAGTACTTC. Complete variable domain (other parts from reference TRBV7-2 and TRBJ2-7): GAGVSQSPSNKVTEKGKDVELRCDPISGHTALYWYRQSLGQGLEFLIYFQGNSAPDKSGLPSDRFSAERTGGSVSTLTIQRTQQEDSAVYLCASSHALRGSEQYFGPGTRLTVT.

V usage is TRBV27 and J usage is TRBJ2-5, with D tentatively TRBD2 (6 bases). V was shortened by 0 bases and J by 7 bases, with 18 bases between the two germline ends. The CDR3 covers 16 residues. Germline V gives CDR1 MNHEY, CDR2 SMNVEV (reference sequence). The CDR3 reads CASSLSASASLRTQYF. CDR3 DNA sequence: TGTGCCAGCAGTTTATCGGCTAGCGCTTCTTTGAGGACCCAGTACTTC.

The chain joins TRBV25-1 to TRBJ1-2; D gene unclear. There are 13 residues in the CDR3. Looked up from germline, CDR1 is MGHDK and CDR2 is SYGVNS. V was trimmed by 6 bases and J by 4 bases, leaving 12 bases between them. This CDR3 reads CASSASRSYGYTF. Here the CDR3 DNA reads TGTGCCAGCAGCGCGTCGCGGAGCTATGGCTACACCTTC.

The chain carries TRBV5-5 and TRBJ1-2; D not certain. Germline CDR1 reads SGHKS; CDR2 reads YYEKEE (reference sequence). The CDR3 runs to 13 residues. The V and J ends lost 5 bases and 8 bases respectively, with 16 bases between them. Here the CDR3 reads CASSFALEWGYTF. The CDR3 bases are TGTGCCAGCAGTTTTGCCCTGGAGTGGGGCTACACCTTC.

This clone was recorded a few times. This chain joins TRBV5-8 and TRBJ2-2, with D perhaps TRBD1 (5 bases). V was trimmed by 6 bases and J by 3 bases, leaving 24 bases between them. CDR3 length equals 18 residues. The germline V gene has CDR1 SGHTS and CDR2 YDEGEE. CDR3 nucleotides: TGTGCCAGCACCGTCTTGGCAGGGATTACCTGGGACACCGGGGAGCTGTTTTTT. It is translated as CASTVLAGITWDTGELFF.

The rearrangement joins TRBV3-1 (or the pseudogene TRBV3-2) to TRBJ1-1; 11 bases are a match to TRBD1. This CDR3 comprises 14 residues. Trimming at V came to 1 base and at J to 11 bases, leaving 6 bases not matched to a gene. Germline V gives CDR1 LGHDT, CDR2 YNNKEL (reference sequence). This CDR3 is CASSQAGQGAGAFF. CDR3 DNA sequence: TGTGCCAGCAGCCAAGCCGGACAGGGGGCGGGGGCTTTCTTT.

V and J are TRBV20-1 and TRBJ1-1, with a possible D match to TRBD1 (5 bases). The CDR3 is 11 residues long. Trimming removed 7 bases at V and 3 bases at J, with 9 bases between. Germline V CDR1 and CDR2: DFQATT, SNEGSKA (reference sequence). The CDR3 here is CSGGGYTEAFF. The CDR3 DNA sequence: TGCAGTGGGGGGGGGTACACTGAAGCTTTCTTT.

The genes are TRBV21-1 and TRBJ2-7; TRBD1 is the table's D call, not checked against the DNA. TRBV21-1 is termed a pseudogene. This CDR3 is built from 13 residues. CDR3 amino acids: CARFGTGHYEQYF. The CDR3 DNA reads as TGTGCCAGATTCGGGACAGGGCACTACGAGCAGTACTTC.